This entry is about one T cell receptor (beta chain). Sequenced by immunoSEQ multiplex PCR; TCRdb stores in-frame clones only, minus some. The repertoire includes about 82,000 clones, 75% to 90% of them detected once, and less than 0.9% sits in the top ten. The sort gate was single viable CD3+CD4+CD8-CD45RO+ cells for memory CD4+ T cells. This entry is derived from a study of memory CD4+ T cells and cytomegalovirus serostatus. Study-level information: This sample comes from healthy Belgian adults, fewer than 10 CMV seropositive, about 25 seronegative.

V lost 1 base, J lost 5 bases, and 5 bases stayed unmatched. The CDR3 covers 16 residues. Germline assignment: CDR1 LGHNA and CDR2 YNFKEQ. The TCR sequence derives from an adult in good health and CMV-seronegative. V is TRBV4-2 and J is TRBJ2-7; 13 nucleotides line up with TRBD2. Sequencing was done on a sample of memory CD4+ T cells from blood. The CDR3 DNA reads as TGTGCCAGCAGCCAAGGGACTAGCGGGGGATTGAACGAGCAGTACTTC. Translated: CASSQGTSGGLNEQYF.